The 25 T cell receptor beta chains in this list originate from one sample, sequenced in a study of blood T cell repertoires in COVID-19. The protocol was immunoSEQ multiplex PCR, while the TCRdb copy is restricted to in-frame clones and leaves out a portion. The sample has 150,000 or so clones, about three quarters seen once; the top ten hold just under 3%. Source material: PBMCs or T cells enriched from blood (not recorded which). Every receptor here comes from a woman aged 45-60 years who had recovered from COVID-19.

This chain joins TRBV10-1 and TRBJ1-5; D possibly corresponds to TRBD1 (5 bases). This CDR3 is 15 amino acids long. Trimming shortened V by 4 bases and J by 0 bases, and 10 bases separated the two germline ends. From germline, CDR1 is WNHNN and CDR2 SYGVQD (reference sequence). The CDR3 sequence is CASSGRVASNQPQHF. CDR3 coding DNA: TGCGCCAGCAGTGGCAGGGTTGCTAGCAATCAGCCCCAGCATTTT.

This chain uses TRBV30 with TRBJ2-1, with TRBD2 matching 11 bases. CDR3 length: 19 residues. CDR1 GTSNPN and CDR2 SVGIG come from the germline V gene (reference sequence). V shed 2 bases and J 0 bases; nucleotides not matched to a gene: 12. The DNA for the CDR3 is TGTGCCTGGAGTAAAGGAGCTAGCGGGGGGCGGAGCTCCTACAATGAGCAGTTCTTC. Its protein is CAWSKGASGGRSSYNEQFF.

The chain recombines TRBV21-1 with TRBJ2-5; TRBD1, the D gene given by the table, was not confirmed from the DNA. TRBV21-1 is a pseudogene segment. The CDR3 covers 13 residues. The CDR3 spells CASTGPPQETQYF. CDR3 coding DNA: TGTGCCTCTACAGGCCCTCCCCAAGAGACCCAGTACTTC.

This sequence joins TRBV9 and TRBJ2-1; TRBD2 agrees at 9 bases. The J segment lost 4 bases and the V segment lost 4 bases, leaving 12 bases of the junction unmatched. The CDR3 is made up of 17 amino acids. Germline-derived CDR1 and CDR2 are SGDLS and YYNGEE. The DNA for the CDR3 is TGTGCCAGCAGCACAACAATTAGCGGGAGTGGATACAATGAGCAGTTCTTC. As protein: CASSTTISGSGYNEQFF.

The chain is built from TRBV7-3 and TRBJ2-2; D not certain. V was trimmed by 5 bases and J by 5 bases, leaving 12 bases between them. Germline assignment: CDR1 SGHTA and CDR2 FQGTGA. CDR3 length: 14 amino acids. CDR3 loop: CASSPTHGTGELFF. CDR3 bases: TGTGCCAGCAGCCCTACCCATGGTACCGGGGAGCTGTTTTTT.

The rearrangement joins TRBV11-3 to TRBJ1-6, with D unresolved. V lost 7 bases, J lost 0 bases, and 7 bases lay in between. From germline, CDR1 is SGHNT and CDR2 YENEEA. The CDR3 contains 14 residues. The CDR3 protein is CASMGSSYNSPLHF. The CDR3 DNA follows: TGTGCCAGCATGGGCAGCTCCTATAATTCACCCCTCCACTTT.

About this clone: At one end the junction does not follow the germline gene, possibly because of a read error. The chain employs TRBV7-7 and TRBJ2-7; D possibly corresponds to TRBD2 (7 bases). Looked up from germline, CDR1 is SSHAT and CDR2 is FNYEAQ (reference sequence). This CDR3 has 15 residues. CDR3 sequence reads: CASSPGQGRGYEQYF. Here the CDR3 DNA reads TGTGCTAGCAGCCCGGGGCAGGGGAGGGGATACGAGCAGTACTTC.

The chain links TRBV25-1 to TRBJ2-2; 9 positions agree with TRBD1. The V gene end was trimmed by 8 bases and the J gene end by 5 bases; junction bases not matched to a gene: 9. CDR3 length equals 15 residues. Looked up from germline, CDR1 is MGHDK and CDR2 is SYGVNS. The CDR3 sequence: CASAAQGARTGELFF. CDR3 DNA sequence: TGTGCCAGCGCGGCACAGGGGGCGAGGACCGGGGAGCTGTTTTTT.

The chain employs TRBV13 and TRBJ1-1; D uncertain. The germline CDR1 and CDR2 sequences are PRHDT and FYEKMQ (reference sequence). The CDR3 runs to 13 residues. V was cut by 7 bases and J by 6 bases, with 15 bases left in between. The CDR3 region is CASTKTSFAEAFF. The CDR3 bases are TGTGCCAGCACCAAAACTTCTTTCGCTGAAGCTTTCTTT.

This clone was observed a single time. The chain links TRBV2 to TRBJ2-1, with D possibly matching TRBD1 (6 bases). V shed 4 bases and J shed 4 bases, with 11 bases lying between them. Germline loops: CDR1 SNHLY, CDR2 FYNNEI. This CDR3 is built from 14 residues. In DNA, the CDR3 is TGTGCCAGCAGTGGGGGGACACCTTACAATGAGCAGTTCTTC. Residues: CASSGGTPYNEQFF.

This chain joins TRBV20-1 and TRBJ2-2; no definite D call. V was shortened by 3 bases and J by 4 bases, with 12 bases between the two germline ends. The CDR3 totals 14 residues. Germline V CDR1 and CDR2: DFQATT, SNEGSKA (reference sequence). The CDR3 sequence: CSASKADFTGELFF. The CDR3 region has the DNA TGCAGTGCTAGTAAGGCAGACTTCACCGGGGAGCTGTTTTTT.

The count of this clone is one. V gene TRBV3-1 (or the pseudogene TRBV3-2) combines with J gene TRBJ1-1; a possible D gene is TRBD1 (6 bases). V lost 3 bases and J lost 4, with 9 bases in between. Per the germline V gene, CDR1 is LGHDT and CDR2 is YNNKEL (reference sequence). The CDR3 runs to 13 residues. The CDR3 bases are TGTGCCAGCAGCCAGGGGGCCGCCACTGAAGCTTTCTTT. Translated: CASSQGAATEAFF.

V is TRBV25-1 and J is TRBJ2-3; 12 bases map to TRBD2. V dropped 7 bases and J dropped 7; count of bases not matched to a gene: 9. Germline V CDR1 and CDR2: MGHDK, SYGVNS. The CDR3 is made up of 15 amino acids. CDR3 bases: TGTGCCAGCATGGTGGCTAGCGGGAGGGGGAATACGCAGTATTTT. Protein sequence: CASMVASGRGNTQYF.

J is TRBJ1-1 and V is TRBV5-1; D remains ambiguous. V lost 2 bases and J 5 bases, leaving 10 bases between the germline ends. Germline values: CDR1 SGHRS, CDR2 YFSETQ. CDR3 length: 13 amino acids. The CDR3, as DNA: TGCGCCAGCAGCTTCGTGGAGGGTACTGAAGCTTTCTTT. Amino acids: CASSFVEGTEAFF.

The CDR3 nucleotides are TGCGCCAGCAGCTTACGGACAGGGAGCTCCTACAATGAGCAGTTCTTC. Its translation: CASSLRTGSSYNEQFF. The V gene is TRBV5-1, the J gene TRBJ2-1; 8 bases align to TRBD1. V shed 2 bases, J shed 0 bases, and the junction held 4 bases outside the gene matches. The CDR3 has 16 amino acids. The V gene's germline CDR1 is SGHRS and CDR2 YFSETQ.

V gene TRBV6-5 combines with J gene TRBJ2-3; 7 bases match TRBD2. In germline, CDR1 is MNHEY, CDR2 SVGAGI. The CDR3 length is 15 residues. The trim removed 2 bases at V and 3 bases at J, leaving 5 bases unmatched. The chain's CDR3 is CASSYQSGDTDTQYF. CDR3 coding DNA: TGTGCCAGCAGTTACCAAAGCGGGGATACAGATACGCAGTATTTT.

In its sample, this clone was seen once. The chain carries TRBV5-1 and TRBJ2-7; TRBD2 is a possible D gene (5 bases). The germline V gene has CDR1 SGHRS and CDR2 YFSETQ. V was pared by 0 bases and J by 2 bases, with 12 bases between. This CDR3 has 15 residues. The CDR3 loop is CASSLGSLATYEQYF. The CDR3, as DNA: TGCGCCAGCAGCTTGGGGTCGCTAGCAACCTACGAGCAGTACTTC.

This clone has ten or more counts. CDR3 region: CASSPDNYYGYTF. The CDR3 DNA is TGTGCCAGCAGCCCGGACAACTACTATGGCTACACCTTC. J is TRBJ1-2 and V is TRBV7-2, with TRBD1 as a possible D gene (5 bases). With 5 bases removed from V and 3 bases from J, the gap between germline ends came to 10 bases. Germline-derived CDR1 and CDR2 are SGHTA and FQGNSA. The CDR3 contains 13 residues.

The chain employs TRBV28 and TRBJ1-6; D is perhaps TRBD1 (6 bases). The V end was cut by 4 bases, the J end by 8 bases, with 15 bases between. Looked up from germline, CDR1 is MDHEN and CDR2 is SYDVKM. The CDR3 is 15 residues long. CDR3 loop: CASSSRQEHHSPLHF. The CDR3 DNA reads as TGTGCCAGCAGTTCGAGACAGGAGCACCATTCACCCCTCCACTTT.

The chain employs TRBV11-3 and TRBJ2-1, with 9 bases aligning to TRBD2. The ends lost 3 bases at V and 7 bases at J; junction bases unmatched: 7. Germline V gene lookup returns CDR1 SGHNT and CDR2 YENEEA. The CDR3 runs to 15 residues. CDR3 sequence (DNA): TGTGCCAGCAGCTTTACAAGCGGGAGGAGGAATGAGCAGTTCTTC. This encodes CASSFTSGRRNEQFF.

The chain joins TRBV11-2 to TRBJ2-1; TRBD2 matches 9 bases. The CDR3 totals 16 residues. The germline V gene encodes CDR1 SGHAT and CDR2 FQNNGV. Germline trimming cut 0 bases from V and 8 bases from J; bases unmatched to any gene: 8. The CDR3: CASSLDRDSGGYEQFF. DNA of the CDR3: TGTGCCAGCAGCTTAGATCGGGATAGCGGGGGCTATGAGCAGTTCTTC. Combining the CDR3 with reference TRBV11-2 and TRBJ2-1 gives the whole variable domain EAGVAQSPRYKIIEKRQSVAFWCNPISGHATLYWYQQILGQGPKLLIQFQNNGVVDDSQLPKDRFSAERLKGVDSTLKIQPAKLEDSAVYLCASSLDRDSGGYEQFFGPGTRLTVL.

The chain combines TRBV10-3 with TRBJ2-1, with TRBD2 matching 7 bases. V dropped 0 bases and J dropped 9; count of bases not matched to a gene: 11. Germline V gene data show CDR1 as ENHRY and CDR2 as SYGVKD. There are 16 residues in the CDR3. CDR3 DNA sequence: TGTGCCATCAGTGAGTCGATAAGGGGCGGGAGTGCTGAGCAGTTCTTC. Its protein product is CAISESIRGGSAEQFF.

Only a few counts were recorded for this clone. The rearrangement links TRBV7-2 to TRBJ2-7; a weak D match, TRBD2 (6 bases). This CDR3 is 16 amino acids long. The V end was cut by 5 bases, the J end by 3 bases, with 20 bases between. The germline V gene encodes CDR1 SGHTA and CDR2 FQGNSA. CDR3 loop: CASSPRLAGSDYEQYF. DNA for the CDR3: TGTGCCAGCAGCCCGAGGCTGGCGGGGAGCGACTACGAGCAGTACTTC.

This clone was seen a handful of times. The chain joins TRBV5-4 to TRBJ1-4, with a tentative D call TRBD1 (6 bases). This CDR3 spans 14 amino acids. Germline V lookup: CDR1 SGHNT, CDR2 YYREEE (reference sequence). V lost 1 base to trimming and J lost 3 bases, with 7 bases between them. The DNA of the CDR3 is TGTGCCAGCAGCTTGTGGGGGCCTAATGAAAAACTGTTTTTT. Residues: CASSLWGPNEKLFF.

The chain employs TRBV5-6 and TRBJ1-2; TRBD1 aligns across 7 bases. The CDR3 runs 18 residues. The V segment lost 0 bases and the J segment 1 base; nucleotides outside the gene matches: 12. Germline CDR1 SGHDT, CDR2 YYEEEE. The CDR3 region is CASSLVFGQGDYNYGYTF. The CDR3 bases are TGTGCCAGCAGCTTGGTTTTTGGTCAGGGGGATTATAACTATGGCTACACCTTC.